This is a list of T cell receptor beta chains from one sample in a study of blood T cell repertoires in COVID-19. Using immunoSEQ multiplex PCR, the repertoire was profiled, and TCRdb retains in-frame clones only, with some absent. The sample yields some 150,000 clones, just under 85% seen once. The sequenced sample was peripheral blood. These receptors were collected from an elderly woman with acute or convalescent COVID-19. Each CDR3 is given with its conserved first and last residue. A D gene is named only where the DNA matches it firmly. Rows give clone size only sometimes, using once, few, many, or a class for an expanded clone.

NA	TRBV12-3/TRBV12-4	TRBJ2-7	TRBD1	TGTGCCAGCAGAAAGGACAGGACCTACGAGCAGTACTTC	CASRKDRTYEQYF
NA	TRBV10-3	TRBJ2-3	TRBD1	TGTGCCACCATGACGGGACAGGGGGTAGCAGATACGCAGTATTTT	CATMTGQGVADTQYF
NA	TRBV3-1/TRBV3-2	TRBJ1-4	NA	TGTGCCAGCAGCCAAGACAGGGGAATCAAGGATGAAAAACTGTTTTTT	CASSQDRGIKDEKLFF
NA	TRBV7-9	TRBJ1-2	NA	TGTGCCAGCAGTCGAAGGAGGCTCTATGGCTACACCTTC	CASSRRRLYGYTF
NA	TRBV5-6	TRBJ1-1	NA	TGTGCCAGCAGCCCCCTGGCACGGAACACTGAAGCTTTCTTT	CASSPLARNTEAFF
NA	TRBV9	TRBJ1-4	NA	TGTGCCAGCAGCGCCGGGCCGGGGGGTGAGGAAAAACTGTTTTTT	CASSAGPGGEEKLFF
few	TRBV4-1	TRBJ1-6	NA	TGCGCCAGCAGCCAAGGCACACTGGGGCCTGCCTATAATTCACCCCTCCACTTT	CASSQGTLGPAYNSPLHF
NA	TRBV10-3	TRBJ1-5	NA	TGTGCCATCAGTGGTGGGGGGGGGCAGCCCCAGCATTTT	CAISGGGGQPQHF
NA	TRBV18	TRBJ1-2	TRBD1	TGTGCCAGCTCACTCGGGACAGGGAGCTATGGCTACACCTTC	CASSLGTGSYGYTF
NA	TRBV27	TRBJ1-4	TRBD1	TGTGCCAGCAGCAAACAGGGGATTAATGAAAAACTGTTTTTT	CASSKQGINEKLFF
once	TRBV7-8	TRBJ2-4	NA	TGTGCCAGCAGCTTAGCCGAGGACAAAAACATTCAGTACTTC	CASSLAEDKNIQYF
NA	TRBV7-8	TRBJ1-6	TRBD1	TGTGCCAGCAGCCCCGAACCGACAGGGAGCTATAATTCACCCCTCCACTTT	CASSPEPTGSYNSPLHF
NA	TRBV11-1	TRBJ1-2	NA	TGTGCCAGCAGCCAAACGCCCGAGAACTATGGCTACACCTTC	CASSQTPENYGYTF
NA	TRBV10-3	TRBJ1-2	NA	TGTGCCATCAGTGAGTCAGTCACCCCATCGGGGGGCTACACCTTC	CAISESVTPSGGYTF
NA	TRBV2	TRBJ1-5	TRBD1	TGTGCCAGCAGTCCGGACAGGGGGGACAATCAGCCCCAGCATTTT	CASSPDRGDNQPQHF
NA	TRBV5-1	TRBJ1-2	TRBD1	TGCGCCAGCAGCCCCGGGACAGGGAGCTATGGCTACACCTTC	CASSPGTGSYGYTF
NA	TRBV7-8	TRBJ2-7	TRBD1	TGTGCCAGCAGCGGTCAGACAGGGGGAATCGACGAGCAGTACTTC	CASSGQTGGIDEQYF
once	TRBV5-4	TRBJ1-5	NA	TGTGCCAGCAGCTTCCTTAATCAGCCCCAGCATTTT	CASSFLNQPQHF
NA	TRBV20-1	TRBJ1-1	TRBD1	TGCAGTGCTAGTGTTGACAGGGGGCGCGGGTTCACTGAAGCTTTCTTT	CSASVDRGRGFTEAFF
NA	TRBV3-1/TRBV3-2	TRBJ1-4	TRBD1	TGTGCCAGCAGCCTCCGGGACAGCTCCGAGGAAAAACTGTTTTTT	CASSLRDSSEEKLFF
NA	TRBV14	TRBJ2-3	NA	TGTGCCAGCAGCTATAATAGGAGGGATACGCAGTATTTT	CASSYNRRDTQYF
NA	TRBV5-1	TRBJ1-5	NA	TGCGCCAGCAGCCAAGGGGGGGCGAATGGCGCCGGTCAGCCCCAGCATTTT	CASSQGGANGAGQPQHF
NA	TRBV6-5	TRBJ2-7	TRBD1	TGTGCCAGCAAGGGGGCACCCTACGAGCAGTACTTC	CASKGAPYEQYF
few	TRBV30	TRBJ1-1	NA	TGTGCCTGGACCGTACAGGGAGGGGACACTGAAGCTTTCTTT	CAWTVQGGDTEAFF
NA	TRBV25-1	TRBJ1-2	NA	TGTGCCAGCAGTGTATACCCCTCGACAGGCCCCAGCGGCTACACCTTC	CASSVYPSTGPSGYTF
NA	TRBV28	TRBJ1-1	NA	TGTGCCAGTAAGACCTCAGGGCGGGAAGCTTTCTTT	CASKTSGREAFF
NA	TRBV10-3	TRBJ2-5	NA	TGTGCCATCAGTACAACCTTGGAGACCCAGTACTTC	CAISTTLETQYF
few	TRBV5-1	TRBJ1-6	NA	TGCGCCAGCAGCTCCGATACAAACCCAGGGGTTTCACCCCTCCACTTT	CASSSDTNPGVSPLHF
NA	TRBV7-3	TRBJ2-5	TRBD2	TGTGCCAGCAGCTTCAGTGGCGGGGGGGCCGAGACCCAGTACTTC	CASSFSGGGAETQYF
NA	TRBV12-5	TRBJ2-7	TRBD1	TGTGCTAGTGGCCTCCGGACAGGAACCTACGAGCAGTACTTC	CASGLRTGTYEQYF
NA	TRBV5-1	TRBJ2-7	TRBD1	TGCGCCAGCAGCTTGGACAGGGGCTACGAGCAGTACTTC	CASSLDRGYEQYF
NA	TRBV5-4	TRBJ1-1	NA	TGTGCCAGCAGCCCAAACCGACAGCCGAACACTGAAGCTTTCTTT	CASSPNRQPNTEAFF
NA	TRBV5-1	TRBJ1-1	NA	TGCGCCAGCAGCTTGGTTCCAGGGAACACTGAAGCTTTCTTT	CASSLVPGNTEAFF
NA	TRBV9	TRBJ1-2	NA	TGTGCCAGCAGCGACAGGGCCCGCTACACCTTC	CASSDRARYTF
NA	TRBV6-5	TRBJ1-2	NA	TGTGCCAGCAGTTACTCGCAGGGAAACAACTATGGCTACACCTTC	CASSYSQGNNYGYTF
NA	TRBV19	TRBJ1-2	NA	TGTGCCAGTAGTATAGGGGGCGATTCCCGGGGCTACACCTTC	CASSIGGDSRGYTF
once	TRBV19	TRBJ2-7	NA	TGTGCCAGTAGTATGGGGGTCCGTACAGGGCTGGGCTACGAGCAGTACTTC	CASSMGVRTGLGYEQYF
NA	TRBV20-1	TRBJ1-1	NA	TGCAGTGCTCTTTACACTGAAGCTTTCTTT	CSALYTEAFF
NA	TRBV2	TRBJ1-5	TRBD1	TGTGCCAGCAGTTTCGGACAGGGAGGATTGCAGCCCCAGCATTTT	CASSFGQGGLQPQHF
NA	TRBV5-1	TRBJ1-1	NA	TGCGCCAGCAGCAATTGGAGGCGGGGGGCTGAAGCTTTCTTT	CASSNWRRGAEAFF
NA	TRBV12-5	TRBJ2-2	TRBD2	TGTGCTAGTGGTCTCGGGACTAGCGGGAAGAACACCGGGGAGCTGTTTTTT	CASGLGTSGKNTGELFF
NA	TRBV6-5	TRBJ1-2	TRBD1	TGTGCCAGCAGAGGGACAGCTCCTAACTATGGCTACACCTTC	CASRGTAPNYGYTF